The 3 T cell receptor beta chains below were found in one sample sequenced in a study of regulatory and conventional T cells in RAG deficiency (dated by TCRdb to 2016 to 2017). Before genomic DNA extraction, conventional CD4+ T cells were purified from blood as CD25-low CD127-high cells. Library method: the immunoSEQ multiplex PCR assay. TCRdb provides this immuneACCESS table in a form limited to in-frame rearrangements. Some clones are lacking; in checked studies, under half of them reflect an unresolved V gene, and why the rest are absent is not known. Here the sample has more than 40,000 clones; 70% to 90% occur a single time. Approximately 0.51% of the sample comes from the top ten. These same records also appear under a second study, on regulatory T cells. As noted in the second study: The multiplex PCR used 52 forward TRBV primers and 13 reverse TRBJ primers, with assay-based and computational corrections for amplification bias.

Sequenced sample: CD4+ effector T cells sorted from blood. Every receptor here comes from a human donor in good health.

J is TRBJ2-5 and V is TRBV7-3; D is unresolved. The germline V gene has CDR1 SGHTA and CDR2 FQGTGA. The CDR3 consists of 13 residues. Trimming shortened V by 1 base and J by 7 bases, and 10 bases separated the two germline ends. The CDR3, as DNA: TGTGCCAGCAGCTTAAACCCGATGAGGACCCAGTACTTC. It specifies CASSLNPMRTQYF.

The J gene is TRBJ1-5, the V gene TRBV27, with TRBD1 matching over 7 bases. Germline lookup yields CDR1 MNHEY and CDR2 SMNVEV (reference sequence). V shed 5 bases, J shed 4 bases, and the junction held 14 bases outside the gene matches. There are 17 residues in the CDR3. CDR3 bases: TGTGCCAGCAGTCCCTACTCCGACAGGGCTCGAAATCAGCCCCAGCATTTT. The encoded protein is CASSPYSDRARNQPQHF.

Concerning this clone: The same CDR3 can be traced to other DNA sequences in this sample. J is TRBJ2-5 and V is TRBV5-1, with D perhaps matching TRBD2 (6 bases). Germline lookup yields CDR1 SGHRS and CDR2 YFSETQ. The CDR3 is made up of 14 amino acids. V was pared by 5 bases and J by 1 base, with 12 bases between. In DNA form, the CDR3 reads TGCGCCAGCAGTCCCGCGGGGCGCCAAGAGACCCAGTACTTC. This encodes CASSPAGRQETQYF. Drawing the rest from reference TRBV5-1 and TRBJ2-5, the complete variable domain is KAGVTQTPRYLIKTRGQQVTLSCSPISGHRSVSWYQQTPGQGLQFLFEYFSETQRNKGNFPGRFSGRQFSNSRSEMNVSTLELGDSALYLCASSPAGRQETQYFGPGTRLLVL.